The present TCR beta chain was sequenced within a study of cytomegalovirus exposure and HLA in healthy donors. 13 Jbeta primers and 60 Vbeta primers were used for the PCR. Some clones are missing from TCRdb's copy, which holds only in-frame ones; the method was immunoSEQ multiplex PCR. The sample yields just under 95,000 clones, approximately 84% seen once. The count of this clone is one. Its antigen is unidentified. Study-level findings and limits: Many donors shared some public TCRs, even though most TCR sequences were rare. HLA-A and HLA-B allele assignments for most subjects were reportedly predicted accurately using TCR beta sequences. Confirmation was obtained in vitro that a few CMV-associated chains are specific for CMV antigens.

Per the germline V gene, CDR1 is SGHNT and CDR2 is YYREEE (reference sequence). The CDR3 loop spans 16 amino acids. V was clipped by 4 bases and J by 3 bases, with 16 bases between them. The chain uses TRBV5-4 and TRBJ1-4; the D gene is possibly TRBD1 (5 bases). Material: PBMCs. This TCR derives from a woman aged 18-35 years in good health and CMV-seropositive. The chain's CDR3 is CASSPSPGLANEKLFF. DNA for the CDR3: TGTGCCAGCAGCCCCTCTCCAGGGTTGGCTAATGAAAAACTGTTTTTT.